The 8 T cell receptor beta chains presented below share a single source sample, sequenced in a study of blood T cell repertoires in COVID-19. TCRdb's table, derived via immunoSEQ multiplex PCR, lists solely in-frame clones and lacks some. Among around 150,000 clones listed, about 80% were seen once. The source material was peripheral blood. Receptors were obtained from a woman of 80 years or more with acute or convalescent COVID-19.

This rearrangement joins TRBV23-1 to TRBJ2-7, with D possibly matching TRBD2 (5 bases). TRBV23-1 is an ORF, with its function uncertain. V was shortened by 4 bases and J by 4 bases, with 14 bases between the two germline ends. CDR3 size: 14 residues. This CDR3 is CASSPSPGSYEQYF. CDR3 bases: TGCGCCAGCAGTCCTAGCCCGGGTAGTTACGAGCAGTACTTC.

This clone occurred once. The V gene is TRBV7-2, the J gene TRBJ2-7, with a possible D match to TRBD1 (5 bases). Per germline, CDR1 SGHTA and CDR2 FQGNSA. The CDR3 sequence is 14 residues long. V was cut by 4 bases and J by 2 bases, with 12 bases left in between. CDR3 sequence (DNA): TGTGCCAGCAGCTCCACGACAGACACCTACGAGCAGTACTTC. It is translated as CASSSTTDTYEQYF. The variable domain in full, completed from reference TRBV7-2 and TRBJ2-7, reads GAGVSQSPSNKVTEKGKDVELRCDPISGHTALYWYRQSLGQGLEFLIYFQGNSAPDKSGLPSDRFSAERTGGSVSTLTIQRTQQEDSAVYLCASSSTTDTYEQYFGPGTRLTVT.

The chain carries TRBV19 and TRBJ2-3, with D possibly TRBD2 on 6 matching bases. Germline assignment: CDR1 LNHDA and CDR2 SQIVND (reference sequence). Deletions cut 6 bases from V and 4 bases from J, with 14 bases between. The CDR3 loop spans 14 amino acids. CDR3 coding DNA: TGTGCCAGTAGGGATTGGGGAGGCCCAGATACGCAGTATTTT. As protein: CASRDWGGPDTQYF.

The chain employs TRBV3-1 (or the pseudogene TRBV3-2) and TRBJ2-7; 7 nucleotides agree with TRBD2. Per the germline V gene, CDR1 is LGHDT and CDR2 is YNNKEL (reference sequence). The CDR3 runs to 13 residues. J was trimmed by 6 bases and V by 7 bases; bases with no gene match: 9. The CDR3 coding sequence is TGTGCCAGCAAGGAGGCGGGAGTCCGCGAGCAGTACTTC. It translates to CASKEAGVREQYF.

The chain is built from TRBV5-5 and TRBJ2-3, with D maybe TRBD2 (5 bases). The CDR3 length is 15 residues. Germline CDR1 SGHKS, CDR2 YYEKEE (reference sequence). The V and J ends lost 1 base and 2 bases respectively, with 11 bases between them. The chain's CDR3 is CASSLFRGLTDTQYF. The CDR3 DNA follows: TGTGCCAGCAGCTTGTTTCGCGGACTCACAGATACGCAGTATTTT.

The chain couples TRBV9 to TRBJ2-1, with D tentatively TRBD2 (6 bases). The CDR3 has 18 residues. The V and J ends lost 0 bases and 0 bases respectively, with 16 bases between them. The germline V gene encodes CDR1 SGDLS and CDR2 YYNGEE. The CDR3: CASSVARGGGSSYNEQFF. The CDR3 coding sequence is TGTGCCAGCAGCGTAGCGCGGGGAGGAGGAAGCTCCTACAATGAGCAGTTCTTC. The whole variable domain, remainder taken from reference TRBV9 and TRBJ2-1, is DSGVTQTPKHLITATGQRVTLRCSPRSGDLSVYWYQQSLDQGLQFLIQYYNGEERAKGNILERFSAQQFPDLHSELNLSSLELGDSALYFCASSVARGGGSSYNEQFFGPGTRLTVL.

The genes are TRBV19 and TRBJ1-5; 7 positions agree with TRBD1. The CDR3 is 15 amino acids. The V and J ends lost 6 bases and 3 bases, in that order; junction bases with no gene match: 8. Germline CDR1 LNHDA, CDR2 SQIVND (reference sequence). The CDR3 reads CASSPGTVTNQPQHF. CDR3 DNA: TGTGCCAGTAGCCCCGGGACAGTCACCAATCAGCCCCAGCATTTT.

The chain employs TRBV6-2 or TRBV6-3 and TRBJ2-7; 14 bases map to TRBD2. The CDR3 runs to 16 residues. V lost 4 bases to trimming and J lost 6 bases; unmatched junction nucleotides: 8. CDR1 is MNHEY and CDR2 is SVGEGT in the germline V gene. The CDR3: CASSWTSGGLNGEQYF. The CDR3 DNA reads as TGTGCCAGCAGTTGGACTAGCGGGGGGCTAAATGGCGAGCAGTACTTC.